The 21 T cell receptor beta chains in this list originate from one sample, sequenced in a study of T cell responses to AZD1222 COVID-19 vaccine. The data were produced by immunoSEQ multiplex PCR, yet TCRdb's version contains in-frame clones alone and is incomplete. The sample records roughly 77,000 clones, about 92% being singletons. This specimen consisted of peripheral blood, obtained 28 days after the second AZD1222 dose. These receptors all stem from an adult who received the AZD1222 COVID-19 vaccine.

The chain joins TRBV30 to TRBJ1-5; possibly TRBD1 for D (6 bases). Germline loops: CDR1 GTSNPN, CDR2 SVGIG (reference sequence). The ends were cut back, 2 bases at V and 7 bases at J, with 9 bases in the middle. The CDR3 is 12 amino acids. The CDR3 is CAWSTGNQPQHF. The CDR3 DNA reads TGTGCCTGGAGTACAGGGAACCAGCCCCAGCATTTT.

The V call is TRBV3-1 (or the pseudogene TRBV3-2), the J call TRBJ2-2; TRBD2 aligns across 16 bases. The germline CDR1 and CDR2 sequences are LGHDT and YNNKEL (reference sequence). V was clipped by 2 bases and J by 4 bases; unmatched bases: 7. The CDR3 sequence is 19 residues long. In DNA, the CDR3 is TGTGCCAGCAGCCAATTAACGGGACTAGCGGGAGGGGTCACCGGGGAGCTGTTTTTT. This gives the protein CASSQLTGLAGGVTGELFF.

As for this clone: The sample carries other DNA sequences with the same CDR3. The chain recombines TRBV30 with TRBJ1-1; D may be TRBD1 (5 bases). CDR1 is GTSNPN and CDR2 is SVGIG in the germline V gene (reference sequence). Trimming removed 5 bases at V and 5 bases at J, with 9 bases between. CDR3 length: 11 amino acids. This CDR3 is CAWGGVTEAFF. The DNA for the CDR3 is TGTGCCTGGGGAGGGGTGACTGAAGCTTTCTTT.

The rearrangement links TRBV30 to TRBJ1-2, with 8 positions matching TRBD1. Germline assignment: CDR1 GTSNPN and CDR2 SVGIG (reference sequence). With V trimmed by 5 bases and J by 7 bases, 15 bases remained unmatched. CDR3 size: 15 residues. CDR3 coding DNA: TGTGCCTGGTCCCTCCGGGGACAGGCGTTGAGTGGCTACACCTTC. Translating gives CAWSLRGQALSGYTF.

This chain joins TRBV24-1 and TRBJ2-1; TRBD1 aligns across 9 bases. Trimming took 0 bases from V and 3 from J; bases not matched to a gene: 5. The CDR3 sequence is 17 residues long. CDR1 and CDR2 (germline): KGHDR, SFDVKD. In nucleotides, the CDR3 is TGTGCCACCAGTGATTTGCCAGGACAGGGGATCTACAATGAGCAGTTCTTC. Protein product: CATSDLPGQGIYNEQFF.

This chain links TRBV6-6 with TRBJ1-5; tentatively, D is TRBD1 (6 bases). Per germline, CDR1 MNHNY and CDR2 SVGAGI (reference sequence). Trimming shortened V by 7 bases and J by 1 base, and 11 bases separated the two germline ends. CDR3 size: 14 residues. CDR3 coding DNA: TGTGCCAGCACTGCAGGGGAAAGCAATCAGCCCCAGCATTTT. It translates to CASTAGESNQPQHF.

The rearrangement joins TRBV7-9 to TRBJ1-1, with 11 bases aligning to TRBD1. Germline V gives CDR1 SEHNR, CDR2 FQNEAQ (reference sequence). The V segment lost 4 bases and the J segment 7 bases; nucleotides outside the gene matches: 8. This CDR3 is 15 amino acids long. CDR3 sequence (DNA): TGTGCCAGCAGCTACGGGACAGGGGGAACAAGTGAAGCTTTCTTT. Residues: CASSYGTGGTSEAFF.

The CDR3 protein is CAWSVGSYEQYF. The CDR3 DNA sequence: TGTGCCTGGAGTGTAGGGTCTTACGAGCAGTACTTC. V gene TRBV30 combines with J gene TRBJ2-7; D not certain. Trimming stripped 0 bases from V and 4 bases from J, with 7 bases between. The CDR3 totals 12 residues. The germline gives CDR1 GTSNPN, CDR2 SVGIG (reference sequence).

The chain carries TRBV19 and TRBJ2-7; 7 nucleotides align to TRBD1. Germline-derived CDR1 and CDR2 are LNHDA and SQIVND (reference sequence). The V segment lost 7 bases and the J segment 0 bases; nucleotides outside the gene matches: 12. The CDR3 contains 16 residues. The CDR3 protein is CASMGYRGGSSYEQYF. The CDR3 nucleotides are TGTGCCAGTATGGGGTACAGGGGCGGTAGCTCCTACGAGCAGTACTTC.

The V and J genes are TRBV3-1 (or the pseudogene TRBV3-2) and TRBJ1-1; D is perhaps TRBD1 (6 bases). The CDR3 totals 15 residues. Trimming stripped 0 bases from V and 4 bases from J, with 12 bases between. Germline V lookup: CDR1 LGHDT, CDR2 YNNKEL (reference sequence). This CDR3 is CASSQERGLVTEAFF. CDR3 DNA sequence: TGTGCCAGCAGCCAAGAACGGGGGCTGGTCACTGAAGCTTTCTTT.

The chain employs TRBV7-2 and TRBJ1-4; TRBD1 might be the D (6 bases). CDR3 length equals 15 residues. CDR1 SGHTA and CDR2 FQGNSA come from the germline V gene. The V end lost 0 bases, the J end lost 8 bases, and 13 bases lay between the germline ends. Here the CDR3 DNA reads TGTGCCAGCAGCTTAGCTCCGGGGGCGCGGGAAAAACTGTTTTTT. Amino acid sequence: CASSLAPGAREKLFF.

J is TRBJ2-7 and V is TRBV19; 7 nucleotides agree with TRBD2. Per germline, CDR1 LNHDA and CDR2 SQIVND (reference sequence). CDR3 length equals 14 residues. The trim removed 6 bases at V and 0 bases at J, leaving 5 bases unmatched. Here the CDR3 DNA reads TGTGCCAGTAGGGCGCTAGCGGCCTCCTACGAGCAGTACTTC. This translates into CASRALAASYEQYF. The complete variable domain, with remaining parts taken from reference TRBV19 and TRBJ2-7, reads DGGITQSPKYLFRKEGQNVTLSCEQNLNHDAMYWYRQDPGQGLRLIYYSQIVNDFQKGDIAEGYSVSREKKESFPLTVTSAQKNPTAFYLCASRALAASYEQYFGPGTRLTVT.

CDR3 DNA sequence: TGCGCCAGCAGCTTGGAGGGGGCTAGTAGAGATACGCAGTATTTT. Protein sequence: CASSLEGASRDTQYF. The gene calls are TRBV5-1 and TRBJ2-3; 7 bases are shared with TRBD1. The CDR3 has 15 residues. Germline values: CDR1 SGHRS, CDR2 YFSETQ. V was clipped by 0 bases and J by 5 bases; unmatched bases: 6.

The chain uses TRBV28 and TRBJ1-5, with 8 bases identical to TRBD1. Per germline, CDR1 MDHEN and CDR2 SYDVKM. The CDR3 covers 15 residues. The J segment lost 7 bases and the V segment lost 2 bases, leaving 7 bases of the junction unmatched. The CDR3: CASSLRTGPRQPQHF. In DNA form, the CDR3 reads TGTGCCAGCAGTTTAAGGACAGGGCCAAGACAGCCCCAGCATTTT.

The chain combines TRBV30 with TRBJ2-1; 11 positions agree with TRBD2. The V segment lost 3 bases and the J segment 8 bases; nucleotides outside the gene matches: 6. This CDR3 has 14 residues. Germline V gene lookup returns CDR1 GTSNPN and CDR2 SVGIG (reference sequence). The DNA of the CDR3 is TGTGCCTGGAGCGCCACTAGCGGGAGAGATGAGCAGTTCTTC. Translated: CAWSATSGRDEQFF.

The chain carries TRBV12-3 or TRBV12-4 and TRBJ1-1, with D hard to call. CDR3 length: 13 amino acids. V lost 10 bases to trimming and J lost 6 bases, with 18 bases between them. CDR3 in amino acids: CAIIGLTGAEAFF. As DNA, the CDR3 is TGTGCCATCATCGGGCTTACCGGCGCTGAAGCTTTCTTT.

CDR3 sequence: CASSQDPGSGWSGEQYF. The CDR3 region has the DNA TGTGCCAGCAGCCAAGATCCGGGGAGCGGTTGGTCGGGGGAGCAGTACTTC. This chain uses TRBV3-1 (or the pseudogene TRBV3-2) with TRBJ2-7, with D possibly TRBD2 on 5 matching bases. Germline CDR1 reads LGHDT; CDR2 reads YNNKEL (reference sequence). The CDR3 spans 17 residues. Trimming removed 0 bases from V and 7 bases from J, with 22 bases in between.

The chain links TRBV19 to TRBJ2-1, with D maybe TRBD1 (6 bases). CDR3 length: 15 amino acids. Trimming removed 3 bases from V and 6 bases from J, with 15 bases in between. The germline CDR1 and CDR2 sequences are LNHDA and SQIVND (reference sequence). CDR3 bases: TGTGCCAGTAGTATGGCCCGAGGACAGTCCAATGAGCAGTTCTTC. Its protein is CASSMARGQSNEQFF.

The J gene is TRBJ2-7, the V gene TRBV9; possible D gene TRBD2, 5 bases. This CDR3 region has 15 residues. Germline V gene sequence: CDR1 SGDLS, CDR2 YYNGEE. Deletions cut 4 bases from V and 3 bases from J, with 17 bases between. CDR3 in amino acids: CASSREPINFYEQYF. CDR3 coding DNA: TGTGCCAGCAGCAGGGAGCCGATAAACTTCTACGAGCAGTACTTC.

This clone was seen a few times. The V gene is TRBV7-2, the J gene TRBJ2-2; no reliable D call. V was pared by 8 bases and J by 1 base, with 11 bases between. The V gene's germline CDR1 is SGHTA and CDR2 FQGNSA. The CDR3 length is 14 residues. The DNA for the CDR3 is TGTGCCAGCGGTGTTACGGAGAACACCGGGGAGCTGTTTTTT. Amino acid sequence: CASGVTENTGELFF.

This chain uses TRBV5-1 with TRBJ2-3; TRBD2 matches 9 bases. Germline trimming cut 2 bases from V and 2 bases from J; bases unmatched to any gene: 6. The germline V gene has CDR1 SGHRS and CDR2 YFSETQ. The CDR3 consists of 16 residues. CDR3 coding DNA: TGCGCCAGCAGCTTCCAACTAGCGGGTCACACAGATACGCAGTATTTT. It is translated as CASSFQLAGHTDTQYF.